This passage covers 20 T cell receptor beta chains from one sample sequenced in a study of cytomegalovirus exposure and HLA in healthy donors. The PCR had 60 Vbeta and 13 Jbeta primers. The method was immunoSEQ multiplex PCR; TCRdb's version includes in-frame clones alone and lacks a portion of them. Its clone listing holds 60,000 or so clones. The sample taken for sequencing was PBMCs. All receptors derive from a woman between 18 and 29 years old in good health and CMV-seronegative.

The V gene is TRBV19, the J gene TRBJ1-5; D unresolved. This CDR3 is 14 amino acids long. V lost 2 bases and J 5 bases, leaving 10 bases between the germline ends. Germline values: CDR1 LNHDA, CDR2 SQIVND (reference sequence). CDR3 bases: TGTGCCAGTAGTATAATGGGCACTTATCAGCCCCAGCATTTT. Encoded protein: CASSIMGTYQPQHF.

The chain is built from TRBV25-1 and TRBJ1-2; 8 nucleotides match TRBD1. Germline CDR1 is MGHDK and CDR2 is SYGVNS. The CDR3 is 13 amino acids. The J segment lost 8 bases and the V segment lost 2 bases, leaving 4 bases of the junction unmatched. The chain's CDR3 is CASSERTGKGYTF. The CDR3 DNA reads as TGTGCCAGCAGTGAAAGGACAGGGAAGGGCTACACCTTC.

This chain uses TRBV6-5 with TRBJ2-7; D possibly corresponds to TRBD1 (6 bases). CDR3 size: 11 residues. V dropped 10 bases and J dropped 3 bases, with 10 bases sitting between them. CDR1 is MNHEY, CDR2 SVGAGI, per germline. CDR3: CATRQVYEQYF. CDR3 nucleotide sequence: TGTGCCACCCGACAGGTCTACGAGCAGTACTTC.

This chain links TRBV7-8 with TRBJ1-5, with D possibly being TRBD1 (6 bases). V lost 7 bases and J lost 3, with 19 bases in between. Germline V lookup: CDR1 SGHVS, CDR2 FQNEAQ. The CDR3 loop spans 16 amino acids. CDR3 nucleotides: TGTGCCAGCACCCTAGCCGGAAAGGGGGACAATCAGCCCCAGCATTTT. Translated, it gives CASTLAGKGDNQPQHF.

The chain uses TRBV5-1 and TRBJ2-3, with D maybe TRBD1 (6 bases). The ends were cut back, 0 bases at V and 4 bases at J, with 15 bases in the middle. From germline, CDR1 is SGHRS and CDR2 YFSETQ. The CDR3 length is 16 residues. The CDR3 is CASSLAGDRRPDTQYF. CDR3 sequence (DNA): TGCGCCAGCAGCTTGGCCGGAGACAGGCGGCCAGATACGCAGTATTTT.

The rearrangement links TRBV5-1 to TRBJ1-1; 8 nucleotides agree with TRBD1. From germline, CDR1 is SGHRS and CDR2 YFSETQ. The CDR3 spans 19 residues. The V and J ends lost 1 base and 3 bases, in that order; junction bases with no gene match: 17. The CDR3 reads CASSLRSGVAGGSDTEAFF. The CDR3 nucleotides are TGCGCCAGCAGCTTGCGTTCGGGGGTGGCAGGGGGCTCAGACACTGAAGCTTTCTTT. Drawing the rest from reference TRBV5-1 and TRBJ1-1, the complete variable domain is KAGVTQTPRYLIKTRGQQVTLSCSPISGHRSVSWYQQTPGQGLQFLFEYFSETQRNKGNFPGRFSGRQFSNSRSEMNVSTLELGDSALYLCASSLRSGVAGGSDTEAFFGQGTRLTVV.

V gene TRBV19 combines with J gene TRBJ1-1; 9 bases match TRBD1. The CDR3 runs 14 residues. Germline assignment: CDR1 LNHDA and CDR2 SQIVND (reference sequence). Losses at the gene ends were 0 bases for V and 9 bases for J; bases not matched to a gene: 5. The CDR3 is CASSIEGQGTKAFF. DNA for the CDR3: TGTGCCAGTAGTATAGAAGGACAGGGGACGAAAGCTTTCTTT.

This sequence joins TRBV9 and TRBJ2-3; 14 bases are shared with TRBD2. CDR1 is SGDLS and CDR2 is YYNGEE in the germline V gene. The V segment lost 2 bases and the J segment 4 bases; nucleotides outside the gene matches: 12. CDR3 length: 19 residues. CDR3 nucleotides: TGTGCCAGCAGCGTGTTCCCGGGACTAGCGGGGGTTAGTCCAGATACGCAGTATTTT. Amino acids: CASSVFPGLAGVSPDTQYF.

The rearrangement joins TRBV18 to TRBJ1-6; D might be TRBD1 (6 bases). V lost 2 bases to trimming and J lost 10 bases, with 9 bases between them. Germline CDR1 KGHSH, CDR2 LQKENI. The CDR3 is 13 amino acids. The CDR3 region is CASSPGGGSPLHF. The DNA for the CDR3 is TGTGCCAGCTCACCAGGGGGCGGATCACCCCTCCACTTT.

The gene calls are TRBV9 and TRBJ2-3; 10 positions agree with TRBD2. The CDR3 runs to 17 residues. The V and J ends lost 0 bases and 3 bases, in that order; junction bases with no gene match: 7. Per germline, CDR1 SGDLS and CDR2 YYNGEE. The CDR3 region is CASSVGASGGGTDTQYF. Written as DNA, the CDR3 is TGTGCCAGCAGCGTAGGGGCTAGCGGGGGCGGGACAGATACGCAGTATTTT.

This chain connects TRBV2 to TRBJ1-2, with unresolved D. V lost 9 bases, J lost 8 bases, and 10 bases lay in between. In germline, CDR1 is SNHLY, CDR2 FYNNEI. The CDR3 length is 10 residues. This CDR3 reads CARIERGYTF. The CDR3 nucleotides are TGTGCCAGAATAGAGCGCGGCTACACCTTC.

This chain links TRBV6-5 with TRBJ2-7, with D unclear. The CDR3 has 15 amino acids. CDR1 is MNHEY, CDR2 SVGAGI, per germline. V was trimmed by 0 bases and J by 4 bases, leaving 13 bases between them. Here the CDR3 reads CASSYSGGVLYEQYF. DNA of the CDR3: TGTGCCAGCAGTTACTCTGGCGGAGTGTTATACGAGCAGTACTTC.

The genes are TRBV6-1 and TRBJ1-5; D may be TRBD1 (6 bases). CDR1 is MNHNS, CDR2 SASEGT, per germline. The V gene lost 3 bases and the J gene lost 4 bases, with 10 bases spanning the gap. The CDR3 contains 14 residues. The chain's CDR3 is CASSEDRLNQPQHF. DNA of the CDR3: TGTGCCAGCAGTGAGGACAGACTAAATCAGCCCCAGCATTTT.

This chain joins TRBV6-6 and TRBJ2-7; possibly TRBD2 for D (5 bases). Trimming took 4 bases from V and 2 from J, leaving 12 bases between them. Germline CDR1 MNHNY, CDR2 SVGAGI (reference sequence). CDR3 length: 14 residues. The CDR3 sequence: CASSWTVSAYEQYF. The CDR3 nucleotides read TGTGCCAGCAGTTGGACGGTTAGCGCCTACGAGCAGTACTTC.

A note on this clone: The limits of the CDR3 on the DNA are not certain, so only TCRdb's listed CDR3 is given. CDR3 amino acids: CASSWGTGSPRTF. V and J are TRBV13 and TRBJ1-2; the table calls TRBD1, which could not be checked here. The CDR3 extends over 13 residues, inclusive of both ends. CDR1 is PRHDT, CDR2 FYEKMQ, per germline (reference sequence).

V is TRBV9 and J is TRBJ1-2, with D maybe TRBD1 (5 bases). The germline gives CDR1 SGDLS, CDR2 YYNGEE. The CDR3 is 14 residues long. Trimming pared 6 bases from V and 7 bases from J, leaving 19 bases between. DNA of the CDR3: TGTGCCAGCACCTCGGGGGGGAGAGAAGGTGGCTACACCTTC. Translated: CASTSGGREGGYTF.

The chain uses TRBV4-1 and TRBJ1-2, with TRBD1 matching 7 bases. The CDR3 loop spans 16 amino acids. Trimming cost V 4 bases and J 2 bases; bases outside gene matches: 10. Germline V gene data show CDR1 as MGHRA and CDR2 as YSYEKL. The CDR3 spells CASSREAGTVNYGYTF. CDR3 DNA: TGCGCCAGCAGCCGAGAAGCCGGGACAGTCAACTATGGCTACACCTTC.

CDR3 sequence (DNA): TGTGCCGGAGCTCCGGGGAACAATCAGCCCCAGCATTTT. It codes for CAGAPGNNQPQHF. This chain uses TRBV19 with TRBJ1-5; D ambiguous. Trimming pared 11 bases from V and 3 bases from J, leaving 14 bases between. CDR3 length: 13 residues. The germline CDR1 and CDR2 sequences are LNHDA and SQIVND (reference sequence).

The chain combines TRBV4-2 with TRBJ1-3; D unresolved. The V end lost 0 bases, the J end lost 0 bases, and 24 bases lay between the germline ends. In germline, CDR1 is LGHNA, CDR2 YNFKEQ. The CDR3 has 21 residues. The CDR3 nucleotides are TGTGCCAGCAGCCAAGATCGAGTCCGAGACAAAATGTCCTTCTCTGGAAACACCATATATTTT. Protein sequence: CASSQDRVRDKMSFSGNTIYF.

The chain recombines TRBV5-1 with TRBJ2-7; the match to TRBD2 covers 15 bases. This CDR3 has 16 amino acids. With V trimmed by 4 bases and J by 4 bases, 6 bases remained unmatched. Germline lookup yields CDR1 SGHRS and CDR2 YFSETQ. CDR3: CASSVGLAGGIYEQYF. CDR3 coding DNA: TGCGCCAGCAGCGTTGGACTAGCGGGAGGGATTTACGAGCAGTACTTC.